The following is a TCR beta chain sequence with its context. The antigen it binds to is not known. One base away there is no much larger clone; base qualities are not given. Vitiligo counted as stable when lesions had not changed during the previous 6 months. For classification as stable, the absence of confetti depigmentation, a clinical sign of active vitiligo, was additionally required. Any patient who had received treatment in the previous three months was excluded. PBMCs were isolated from heparinized blood by Ficoll density gradient centrifugation and then flash-frozen. The sample belongs to a study of resident and recirculating memory T cells in vitiligo (dated by TCRdb to between 2017 and 2018). With respect to the entire study: For TCR beta sequencing, epidermis was obtained by shave biopsy from two lesional and two nonlesional sites, and PBMCs were also collected, from each of 3 stable vitiligo patients. Right before genomic DNA was extracted using the Qiagen DNeasy Blood & Tissue Kit, the samples were homogenized with no cell sorting step. The human TCR beta sequencing tested whether specific clones in lesional vitiligo skin differed from clones in nonlesional skin and blood.

The immunoSEQ hsTCRB kit was used to amplify TCR beta chains from genomic DNA. TCR beta libraries were sequenced on an Illumina MiSeq instrument by the immunoSEQ service. Per the source publication's procedure: Repertoire data were analyzed using the immunoSEQ Analyzer. In TCRdb, the immuneACCESS table is reduced to in-frame sequences with V and J assigned. These tables do not hold every clone; where another copy was compared, an unresolved V gene accounts for under half, and the others remain unexplained. The D gene and trimming were derived from the DNA, and the V and J assignments and clone size from that table. In this sample the table shows 70,000 or so clones, just over 90% of which occur a single time. The ten largest clones capture less than 5.5% of the sample. CDR1 and CDR2 are drawn from the germline V gene (reference sequence): MNHNY, SVGAGI. The CDR3 contains 13 residues, cysteine and phenylalanine counted. Left in the record is the CDR3 DNA by itself, 39 bases read in frame from the first base. At the junction V is shortened by 7 bases and J by 0 bases, with 7 bases in between.

Beyond this particular receptor, the publication reports: Because TCR sequences were not shared across biopsy sites or across patients, the findings suggest that different lesions are infiltrated by different T cell clones, a pattern described as private specificity. Mechanistic studies in the future are needed to assess how much the detected T cell clones and the human Trm pools versus Tcm pools each contribute. Overlap and correlation analysis showed no significant repertoire overlap between biopsies except for each lesion with itself, even within a single patient. Clonality was not the same from one vitiligo lesion to another, and no unique dominant TCR clone turned up.

Rearrangement joined TRBV6-6 to TRBJ2-1, with the identity of the D gene unclear. Sample: blood. The receptor's source is a male donor with vitiligo. The nucleotides read TGTGCCAGCAAAGCGAGCTCCTACAATGAGCAGTTCTTC. It translates to CASKASSYNEQFF.